A few counts support the clone carrying this TCR beta chain. RNA transcripts were the source from which TCR beta CDR3 regions were amplified. Scientists carried out first-round RT-PCR using HTBI primers and then a second-round multiplex PCR. TCRdb re-called the multiplex PCR reads through MiXCR, storing one row per CDR3 protein. Found here are about 500,000 distinct CDR3 sequences, approximately 15% of them singletons; the top ten hold about 10%. This specimen comes from a study of Graves' ophthalmopathy and Graves' hyperthyroidism. Trimming cost V 3 bases and J 9 bases, with 9 bases left between them. CDR1 and CDR2 from the germline V gene are MDHEN and SYDVKM. The CDR3 loop spans 11 amino acids. Certain patients were not enrolled. These were patients with other autoimmune diseases, uncontrolled infections, pregnancy or lactation.

This clonotype originated in a young woman with Graves' ophthalmopathy. V gene TRBV28 combines with J gene TRBJ2-7, with a tentative D call TRBD1 (5 bases). Sequenced: blood. Here the CDR3 DNA reads TGTGCCAGCAGTTTGAACAGGTGGCAGTACTTC. It yields the protein CASSLNRWQYF. The entire variable domain, with the rest obtained from reference TRBV28 and TRBJ2-7, is as follows: DVKVTQSSRYLVKRTGEKVFLECVQDMDHENMFWYRQDPGLGLRLIYFSYDVKMKEKGDIPEGYSVSREKKERFSLILESASTNQTSMYLCASSLNRWQYFGPGTRLTVT.